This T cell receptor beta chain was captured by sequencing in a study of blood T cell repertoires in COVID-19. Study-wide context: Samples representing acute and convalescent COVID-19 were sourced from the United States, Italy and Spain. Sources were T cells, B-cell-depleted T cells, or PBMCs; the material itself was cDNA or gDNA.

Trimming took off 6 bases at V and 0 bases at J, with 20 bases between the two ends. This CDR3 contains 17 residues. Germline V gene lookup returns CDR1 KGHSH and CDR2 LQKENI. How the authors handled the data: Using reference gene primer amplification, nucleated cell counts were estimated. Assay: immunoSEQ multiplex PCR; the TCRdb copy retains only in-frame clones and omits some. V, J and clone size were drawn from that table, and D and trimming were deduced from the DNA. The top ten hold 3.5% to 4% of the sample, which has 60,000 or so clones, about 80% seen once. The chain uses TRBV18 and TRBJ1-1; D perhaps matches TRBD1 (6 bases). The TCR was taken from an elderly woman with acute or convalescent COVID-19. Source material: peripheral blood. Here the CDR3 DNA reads TGTGCCAGCTCCCTAGACGATGAAGGGGGTTTGAACACTGAAGCTTTCTTT. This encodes CASSLDDEGGLNTEAFF.